This T cell receptor beta chain was recorded in a study of naive and memory T cell subsets. Whole-study results and caveats: Findings for naive and memory subsets could not be checked against ground truth. Clonotypes here are unpaired alpha or beta chain sequences.

This clonotype turned up a few times. Its cognate antigen is unknown. The CDR3 totals 15 residues. Germline V lookup: CDR1 MNHEY, CDR2 SMNVEV (reference sequence). Unmatched junction bases numbered 6, after V lost 3 bases and J lost 2 bases. Four subsets defined by CD45RA and CD27 were sorted after CD3, CD4, CD8 and live/dead staining. Both TRBC1 and TRBC2 were covered by a beta constant-region primer of two equimolar oligonucleotides. Nested alpha and beta constant-region primers with the SP2 primer drove four PCR rounds on ligated cDNA. An oligonucleotide with the SP2 primer and a 12-nucleotide UMI was ligated to the cDNA 3' end. TCRdb passed the UMI-ligation and nested PCR reads through MiXCR, listing each CDR3 protein once. The sample records 100,000 to 150,000 distinct CDR3 sequences, around a third being singletons.

The chain uses TRBV27 and TRBJ1-2; 7 bases are shared with TRBD1. The source material was central memory CD4+ T cells from blood. This TCR derives from a human donor in good health. Here the CDR3 reads CASSFGAGQNYGYTF. CDR3 DNA: TGTGCCAGCAGTTTCGGGGCGGGACAGAACTATGGCTACACCTTC.